The source of this T cell receptor (beta chain) is a study of CD8 T cells in ankylosing spondylitis. Study-wide results and limits: Clones that were linked to disease were CD8+ and were relatively rare in peripheral blood. Clones linked to disease were reported to show significant enrichment in matched ankylosing spondylitis synovial fluid.

This clonotype has a handful of counts. The antigen is not known. The CDR3 runs 16 residues. The junction had 13 bases not matched to a gene; V was cut back by 4 bases and J by 5 bases. CDR1 and CDR2 from the germline V gene are MNHEY and SMNVEV (reference sequence). TCRdb re-derived calls from the 5' RACE reads in MiXCR, one entry per CDR3 protein. Among about 160,000 distinct CDR3 sequences listed, around a tenth were seen once. The specimen sequenced was blood, either unsorted or a sorted T cell fraction (not recorded which). This clonotype originated in a female donor with ankylosing spondylitis or in good health (not recorded which). V gene TRBV27 combines with J gene TRBJ2-5; 7 bases match TRBD2. The CDR3 spells CASSSRLAGSWETQYF. CDR3 DNA: TGTGCCAGCAGTTCCAGACTAGCCGGCTCTTGGGAGACCCAGTACTTC.